The table lists the clone carrying this T cell receptor (beta chain) with many counts. Template switching by 5'RACE produced TCR cDNA, adding a universal primer site and UMIs. From the 5' RACE reads, TCRdb called clonotypes with MiXCR, one entry per CDR3 protein. The table shows 13,000 or so distinct CDR3 sequences, with approximately 5% occurring only once. This specimen belongs to a study of T cells after yellow fever vaccination. Findings and caveats of the study: Subsequent booster samples again held most clones from primary vaccination (roughly 95% CD4, 85% to 90% CD8). The CD4 compartment and the CD8 compartment contained a small share of clonotypes in common.

Germline V lookup: CDR1 MNHEY, CDR2 SMNVEV (reference sequence). V shed 5 bases and J shed 7 bases, with 12 bases lying between them. The CDR3 runs 13 residues. This receptor was obtained from a man between 25 and 39 years old who received the YFV17D yellow fever vaccine. Sequences were derived from PBMCs, either bulk or a sorted T-cell subset (CD4+, CD8+, memory, or dextramer-sorted; not recorded which), sampled 45 days after the yellow fever booster vaccination. This chain links TRBV27 with TRBJ2-1; D may match TRBD1 or TRBD2 (5 bases each). CDR3 in amino acids: CASSRDRNNEQFF. CDR3 nucleotides: TGTGCCAGCAGTAGGGACCGGAATAATGAGCAGTTCTTC.